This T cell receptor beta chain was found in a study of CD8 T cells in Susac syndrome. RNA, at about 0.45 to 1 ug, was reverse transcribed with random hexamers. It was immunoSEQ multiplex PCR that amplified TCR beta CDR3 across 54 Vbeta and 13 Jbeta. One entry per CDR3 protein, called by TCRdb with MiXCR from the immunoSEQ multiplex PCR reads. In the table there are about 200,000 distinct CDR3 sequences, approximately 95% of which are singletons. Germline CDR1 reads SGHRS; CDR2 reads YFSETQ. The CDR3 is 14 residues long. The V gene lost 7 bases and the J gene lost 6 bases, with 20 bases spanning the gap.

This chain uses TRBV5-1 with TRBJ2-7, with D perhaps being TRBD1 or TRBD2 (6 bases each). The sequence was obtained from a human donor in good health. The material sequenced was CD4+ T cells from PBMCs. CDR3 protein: CASRSGGRGGEQYF. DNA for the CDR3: TGCGCCAGCCGCTCCGGGGGCAGGGGCGGCGAGCAGTACTTC.